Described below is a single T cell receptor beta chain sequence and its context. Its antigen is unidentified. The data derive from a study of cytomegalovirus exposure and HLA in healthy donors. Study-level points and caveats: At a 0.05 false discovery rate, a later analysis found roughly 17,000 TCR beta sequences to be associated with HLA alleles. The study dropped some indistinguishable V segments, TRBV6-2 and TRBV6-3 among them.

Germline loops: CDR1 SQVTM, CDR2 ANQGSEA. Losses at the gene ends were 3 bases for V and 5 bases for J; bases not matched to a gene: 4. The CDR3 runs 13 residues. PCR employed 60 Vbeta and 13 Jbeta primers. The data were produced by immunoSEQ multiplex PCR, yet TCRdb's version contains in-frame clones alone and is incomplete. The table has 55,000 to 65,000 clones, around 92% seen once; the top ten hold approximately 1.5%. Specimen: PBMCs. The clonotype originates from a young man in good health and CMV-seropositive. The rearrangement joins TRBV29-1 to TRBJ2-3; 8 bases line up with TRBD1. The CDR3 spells CSVDRGQGDTQYF. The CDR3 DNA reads TGCAGCGTTGACAGGGGGCAGGGAGATACGCAGTATTTT.